A selection of T cell receptor beta chains follows, all from one sample in a study of blood T cell repertoires in COVID-19. Assay: immunoSEQ multiplex PCR; the TCRdb copy retains only in-frame clones and omits some. This sample yields under 45,000 clones, of which more than 70% are seen a single time; 33% belongs to the top ten. The sample taken for sequencing was peripheral blood. These receptors were taken from a man between 60 and 75 years old with acute or convalescent COVID-19. Each CDR3 is given with its conserved first and last residue. A D gene is named only where the DNA matches it firmly. Clone size is stated in some rows and not others, as once, few, many or a class when expanded.

cdr3_nt cdr3_aa d_call j_call v_call clone_size
TGCGCCAGCAGCCAAGGACTAGCGGGAGGGATCTTAGGAAATGAGCAGTTCTTC CASSQGLAGGILGNEQFF TRBD2 TRBJ2-1 TRBV4-3 -
TGTGCCAGCAGTCCCTCGGGAGGGCTCTACAATGAGCAGTTCTTC CASSPSGGLYNEQFF TRBD2 TRBJ2-1 TRBV6-5 -
TGTGCTAGTGGTTTGGATCGTAACACTGAAGCTTTCTTT CASGLDRNTEAFF - TRBJ1-1 TRBV12-5 -
TGTGCCAGCAGCCCCGGGACACTTCACACCGGGGAGCTGTTTTTT CASSPGTLHTGELFF - TRBJ2-2 TRBV5-4 few
TGTGCCAGCAGTCCCCGGGACAGGGGTACAGATACGCAGTATTTT CASSPRDRGTDTQYF TRBD1 TRBJ2-3 TRBV27 few
TGCGCCAGCAGCTTGCAGGCGACGAACACCGGGGAGCTGTTTTTT CASSLQATNTGELFF - TRBJ2-2 TRBV5-1 -
TGTGCCAGCAGCCTCGGGACAGGGGAGTCGTGGACGGAAAAACTGTTTTTT CASSLGTGESWTEKLFF TRBD1 TRBJ1-4 TRBV11-3 -
TGTGCCAGCACTAGCGGGAGTTCCCGCTACGAGCAGTACTTC CASTSGSSRYEQYF TRBD2 TRBJ2-7 TRBV28 -
TGCGCCAGCAGCTTGACCGGGACAGGAGCTGGAAACACCATATATTTT CASSLTGTGAGNTIYF TRBD1 TRBJ1-3 TRBV5-1 -
TGTGCCAGCAGCTCCGGAGAGACCCAGTACTTC CASSSGETQYF - TRBJ2-5 TRBV11-2 -
TGTGCCAGCAGCTTACTCGGACAATACAATGAGCAGTTCTTC CASSLLGQYNEQFF - TRBJ2-1 TRBV11-3 few
TGTGCCACCAGCAGAGACAGGGGTTACGAGCAGTACTTC CATSRDRGYEQYF - TRBJ2-7 TRBV15 once
TGTGCCAGCAGCTTTTCTGGGGGACAGGGCTTCTACGAGCAGTACTTC CASSFSGGQGFYEQYF TRBD1 TRBJ2-7 TRBV7-2 once
TGTGCCAGCAGTCCGACAGACGCCCTTAATTCACCCCTCCACTTT CASSPTDALNSPLHF - TRBJ1-6 TRBV6-5 -
TGTGCCAGTAGCATAAGGACAGAACAAGAGACCCAGTACTTC CASSIRTEQETQYF - TRBJ2-5 TRBV19 -
TGTGCCAGCAGTTTCCCGGGGACAGATACGCAGTATTTT CASSFPGTDTQYF - TRBJ2-3 TRBV6-5 -
TGTGCCAGCAGCCCGACTGGCGGGAGGGATACGCAGTATTTT CASSPTGGRDTQYF TRBD2 TRBJ2-3 TRBV6-5 -
TGTGCCAGCAGCTCCCAAATGGGACTTTTTTCCTACGAGCAGTACTTC CASSSQMGLFSYEQYF - TRBJ2-7 TRBV11-2 -
TGTGCCAGCAGCGTATATCCGGGAGCCTACGAGCAGTACTTC CASSVYPGAYEQYF - TRBJ2-7 TRBV9 -
TGCGCCAGCAGCCAAGATATAGCGGGAGGCCTCCAGCAGTACTTC CASSQDIAGGLQQYF TRBD2 TRBJ2-7 TRBV4-1 -
TGTGCCAGCAGCTACAACAGGGAATCACCCCTCCACTTT CASSYNRESPLHF - TRBJ1-6 TRBV5-4 -
TGTGCCAGCAGCTTAGATCCCCCAGGACAGGGGGCGGGAGCTTTCTTT CASSLDPPGQGAGAFF TRBD1 TRBJ1-1 TRBV7-2 -
TGTGCCAGCAGTTCAAAAGGGGCACCCCTCCACTTT CASSSKGAPLHF - TRBJ1-6 TRBV12-3/TRBV12-4 many
TGTGCCAGCAGCTTAGACCCCCACAGGTTCTCTGGGGCCAACGTCCTGACTTTC CASSLDPHRFSGANVLTF - TRBJ2-6 TRBV11-2 -
TGTGCCAGCAGCTTAGGGGGGCGCGAGACCCAGTACTTC CASSLGGRETQYF - TRBJ2-5 TRBV11-2 few
TGTGCCAGCAGCTCCCCAACCGGGACAGGGGCAGGCGAGCAGTACTTC CASSSPTGTGAGEQYF TRBD1 TRBJ2-7 TRBV11-3 -
TGTGCCAGCAAGGCAGGACAGGGGTACACCGGGGAGCTGTTTTTT CASKAGQGYTGELFF TRBD1 TRBJ2-2 TRBV27 -
TGTGCCATCAGTGAGTCGAGATTCTCTGGAAACACCATATATTTT CAISESRFSGNTIYF - TRBJ1-3 TRBV10-3 -
TGCGCCAGCAGCTTGCAGGCTAATGAAAAACTGTTTTTT CASSLQANEKLFF - TRBJ1-4 TRBV5-1 -
TGTGCCAGCAGCTTGGGACTGGTCTCCTACGAGCAGTACTTC CASSLGLVSYEQYF - TRBJ2-7 TRBV5-8 few
TGTGCCAGCAGCTTGGCCGCGGGGAGGAAGACCCAGTACTTC CASSLAAGRKTQYF - TRBJ2-5 TRBV5-6 -
TGTGCCAGCAGCTTCGGGACTAGCGGGAATTACGAGCAGTACTTC CASSFGTSGNYEQYF TRBD2 TRBJ2-7 TRBV5-4 -
TGTGCCAGCAGCTTACTAGACCCTGAAAAACTGTTTTTT CASSLLDPEKLFF - TRBJ1-4 TRBV7-9 -
TGCGCCAGCAGCCTGGACAGGGAAAAGACCCAGTACTTC CASSLDREKTQYF TRBD1 TRBJ2-5 TRBV5-1 -
TGTGCCAGCTCACTGACTAGCCCGAACACCGGGGAGCTGTTTTTT CASSLTSPNTGELFF TRBD2 TRBJ2-2 TRBV18 -
TGTGCCAGCAGCTGGGACAGATCCTACGAGCAGTACTTC CASSWDRSYEQYF TRBD1 TRBJ2-7 TRBV7-2 -
TGCGCCAGCAGTGGCGGGGGGCATAATTCACCCCTCCACTTT CASSGGGHNSPLHF - TRBJ1-6 TRBV10-2 -
TGTGCCAGTAGTCTTCTAGGGAGCTCCTACAATGAGCAGTTCTTC CASSLLGSSYNEQFF - TRBJ2-1 TRBV19 -
TGTGCCAGCTCACCTACTCGGACAGGGTCGGGGGAAAAACTGTTTTTT CASSPTRTGSGEKLFF TRBD1 TRBJ1-4 TRBV18 -
TGTGCCAGCAGTTTAATCATTCACTATGGCTACACCTTC CASSLIIHYGYTF - TRBJ1-2 TRBV28 -
TGTGCCATCAGTGTCCAAACAGGGGACTACGAGCAGTACTTC CAISVQTGDYEQYF TRBD1 TRBJ2-7 TRBV10-3 few
TGTGCCACCAGAGGACAGGGTGGCTCCTACAATGAGCAGTTCTTC CATRGQGGSYNEQFF TRBD1 TRBJ2-1 TRBV24-1 -
TGTGCCAGCAGTTGGACAGGCAATCAGCCCCAGCATTTT CASSWTGNQPQHF - TRBJ1-5 TRBV12-3/TRBV12-4 -
TGTGCCAGCAGTGAAGTTGCGGGAACATGGGAGCAGTACTTC CASSEVAGTWEQYF - TRBJ2-7 TRBV2 -
TGTGCCGCCAAAAGGACAGGCGATAACTATGGCTACACCTTC CAAKRTGDNYGYTF TRBD1 TRBJ1-2 TRBV19 -
TGCGCCAGCAGCAAAAGGACTAGCGGAGGCTCCTACAATGAGCAGTTCTTC CASSKRTSGGSYNEQFF TRBD2 TRBJ2-1 TRBV5-1 once
TGTGCCAGCAGCTTCTTCGGGACAGGGGCTAACGAGCAGTACTTC CASSFFGTGANEQYF TRBD1 TRBJ2-7 TRBV11-2 -
TGTGCCAGTAGTATAGGACAGTTAGTAGCCGGGGAGCTGTTTTTT CASSIGQLVAGELFF - TRBJ2-2 TRBV19 -
TGTGCCAGCAGCTTTCGCGGGAGCTCCTACGAGCAGTACTTC CASSFRGSSYEQYF TRBD2 TRBJ2-7 TRBV7-8 few
TGTGCCAGCAGCCCCAATAGCGGGAGGGCCGTTATTGAGCAGTTCTTC CASSPNSGRAVIEQFF TRBD2 TRBJ2-1 TRBV3-1/TRBV3-2 few